The 32 T cell receptor beta chains below all came from one sample that was sequenced in a study of tumor-infiltrating lymphocytes in primary liver carcinoma. Each 20-30 mg portion of unsorted bulk tissue served as the source for co-extraction of RNA and DNA. TCR beta cDNA was prepared out of roughly 450 ng total RNA by means of a constant-region primer. Three nested multiplex PCR rounds of slightly modified ARM-PCR generated TCR beta libraries. The opening two PCR rounds, about 10 cycles each, paired TRBV1-TRBV30 forward primers with a C-beta reverse primer. TCRdb re-analysed the multiplex PCR reads in MiXCR, keeping a single row per CDR3 protein. The data hold about 190,000 distinct CDR3 sequences, with 70% to 90% observed a single time. The specimen was tumor tissue from primary liver carcinoma. The receptors shown here come from a middle-aged man with primary liver carcinoma and hepatitis B virus infection.

Turning to this clonotype: Compared with germline, one end of the junction differs, possibly owing to a read error. The genes are TRBV4-3 and TRBJ2-1, with TRBD2 identical over 8 bases. The CDR3 extends over 17 amino acids. Germline V CDR1 and CDR2: LGHNA, YSLEER. This CDR3 reads CASSQVYQREPYNVQFF. The CDR3 DNA is TGCGCCAGCAGCCAAGTATATCAGCGGGAGCCCTACAATGTGCAGTTCTTC.

The count of this clonotype is one. One end of the junction does not line up with germline, which may come from a read error. This chain connects TRBV4-3 to TRBJ2-5; D possibly corresponds to TRBD2 (6 bases). The CDR3 consists of 15 residues. Germline-derived CDR1 and CDR2 are LGHNA and YSLEER. The CDR3, as DNA: TGCGCCAGCAGCCAATATCTAGCGAAGGAAGAGACACAGTACTTC. This gives the protein CASSQYLAKEETQYF.

On this clonotype: The junction shows a germline mismatch at one end, possibly a read error. The rearrangement links TRBV4-2 to TRBJ2-5, with D tentatively TRBD1 or TRBD2 (5 bases each). The V gene's germline CDR1 is LGHNA and CDR2 YNFKEQ. The CDR3 loop spans 14 amino acids. CDR3 in DNA: TGTGCCAGCAGCCAAGATCCAGGGACGCAGACCCAGTATTTC. Its protein is CASSQDPGTQTQYF.

About this clonotype: Compared with germline, one end of the junction differs, possibly owing to a read error. The CDR3 is CARSGGTGFAIPYF. CDR3 nucleotides: TGTGCCCGGAGCGGAGGGACAGGGTTTGCCATTCCGTACTTC. The rearrangement links TRBV30 to TRBJ2-4, with TRBD1 matching over 9 bases. CDR3 size: 14 residues. Germline-derived CDR1 and CDR2 are GTSNPN and SVGIG (reference sequence).

Turning to this clonotype: A much larger clone differs from this one at a single base, so this may be a read error. The V call is TRBV19, the J call TRBJ2-3, with D possibly being TRBD1 (5 bases). The end of the DNA is better explained by TRBJ1-5, so the J call may be wrong. Germline V gene lookup returns CDR1 LNHDA and CDR2 SQIVND (reference sequence). There are 14 residues in the CDR3. CDR3: CASRPGTSIDTQHF. In DNA form, the CDR3 reads TGTGCCAGTAGGCCCGGGACTTCGATAGATACGCAGCATTTT.

By frequency in the sample, this clonotype is medium-sized. The chain uses TRBV11-2 and TRBJ2-7; TRBD2 aligns across 12 bases. Losses at the gene ends were 3 bases for V and 0 bases for J; bases not matched to a gene: 3. The CDR3 spans 16 residues. Germline V gene lookup returns CDR1 SGHAT and CDR2 FQNNGV. The CDR3 sequence is CASSLRTSGVSYEQYF. CDR3 nucleotides: TGTGCCAGCAGCTTGCGGACTAGCGGGGTCTCCTACGAGCAGTACTTC.

On this clonotype itself: A read error is likely, as this CDR3 ends without the conserved phenylalanine or tryptophan. The chain carries TRBV6-2 or TRBV6-3 and TRBJ2-7, with D perhaps being TRBD1 or TRBD2 (5 bases each). The germline gives CDR1 MNHEY, CDR2 SVGEGT. Trimming took off 7 bases at V and 7 bases at J, with 20 bases between the two ends. The CDR3 loop spans 14 amino acids. Written as DNA, the CDR3 is TGTGCCAGCATCGATCGGCCAGGTTGGGGGGAGCAGTACATC. This encodes CASIDRPGWGEQYI.

For this clonotype: Compared with germline, one end of the junction differs, possibly owing to a read error. The chain joins TRBV5-4 to TRBJ2-7; D gene uncertain. Germline V gene lookup returns CDR1 SGHNT and CDR2 YYREEE (reference sequence). The CDR3 runs to 15 residues. CDR3 DNA: TGTGCCAGGAGCTCCAAAGACGTATTCTCCTACGAGCAGTACTTC. This codes for CARSSKDVFSYEQYF. The variable domain in full, completed from reference TRBV5-4 and TRBJ2-7, reads ETGVTQSPTHLIKTRGQQVTLRCSSQSGHNTVSWYQQALGQGPQFIFQYYREEENGRGNFPPRFSGLQFPNYSSELNVNALELDDSALYLCARSSKDVFSYEQYFGPGTRLTVT.

As concerns this clonotype: The junction departs from the called germline gene at one end, perhaps through a read error. V is TRBV5-5 and J is TRBJ2-1; 11 bases map to TRBD1. This CDR3 contains 17 residues. Per germline, CDR1 SGHKS and CDR2 YYEKEE (reference sequence). The CDR3: CASNLGDGQGAGNEQFF. The DNA of the CDR3 is TGTGCCAGCAACTTGGGAGATGGACAGGGGGCCGGGAATGAGCAGTTCTTC.

A single count supports this clonotype. A read error may account for a junction end that differs from germline. V and J are TRBV11-1 and TRBJ2-3; TRBD2 matches 10 bases. The CDR3 runs to 17 residues. Germline assignment: CDR1 SGHAT and CDR2 FQDESV (reference sequence). The CDR3 sequence is CASTLTRTSGSTDTQYF. The CDR3 DNA reads TGTGCCAGCACCTTAACTCGGACTAGCGGATCCACAGATACGCAGTATTTT.

The table lists this clonotype with a few counts. Here the CDR3 reads CASSLEGGAAFF. In DNA form, the CDR3 reads TGCGCCAGCAGCTTGGAGGGGGGGGCGGCTTTCTTT. This chain links TRBV5-1 with TRBJ1-1, with D possibly being TRBD1 (6 bases). The CDR3 contains 12 residues. The V and J ends lost 0 bases and 11 bases respectively, with 11 bases between them. Germline V gene sequence: CDR1 SGHRS, CDR2 YFSETQ.

Comments on this clonotype: The germline gene is not matched at one end of the junction; a read error may be the cause. The rearrangement uses TRBV4-1 and TRBJ2-7; 13 nucleotides line up with TRBD2. This CDR3 comprises 17 residues. Germline CDR1 MGHRA, CDR2 YSYEKL. The CDR3 protein is CTSSQERTSGSIYEEYF. The CDR3, as DNA: TGCACCAGCAGCCAAGAAAGGACTAGCGGGAGTATCTACGAGGAGTACTTC.

This clonotype has just a few counts. A much larger clone lies one base from this, so it may be a read error. The CDR3 DNA reads TGTGCCAGCAGTTCATACAGGGGCCAGTCCCAGCATTTT. Translation: CASSSYRGQSQHF. The chain couples TRBV6-6 to TRBJ1-5; 7 bases line up with TRBD1. V was clipped by 4 bases and J by 11 bases; unmatched bases: 8. The CDR3 length is 13 residues. Germline V gene data show CDR1 as MNHNY and CDR2 as SVGAGI (reference sequence).

This sequence joins TRBV29-1 and TRBJ2-7, with 7 bases lining up with TRBD1. CDR1 and CDR2 (germline): SQVTM, ANQGSEA. With V trimmed by 0 bases and J by 12 bases, 17 bases remained unmatched. The CDR3 runs 15 residues. Here the CDR3 reads CSVEEMTGPGGPRYF. CDR3 nucleotides: TGCAGCGTTGAAGAAATGACAGGGCCCGGTGGACCACGGTACTTC.

Only a few counts were recorded for this clonotype. A much larger clone lies a single base off, so this may be a read error. CDR3 loop: CVSRPGAGPNTQYF. CDR3 coding DNA: TGTGTCAGCAGACCCGGGGCTGGTCCGAATACGCAGTATTTT. The chain is built from TRBV7-9 and TRBJ2-3; D may match TRBD1 or TRBD2 (5 bases each). CDR1 and CDR2 (germline): SEHNR, FQNEAQ (reference sequence). CDR3 length: 14 amino acids.

Remarks on this clonotype: It may be a read error: a sequence one base away is much more abundant. The rearrangement links TRBV5-1 to TRBJ2-1, with D perhaps TRBD1 or TRBD2 (5 bases each). There are 15 residues in the CDR3. CDR1 and CDR2 (germline): SGHRS, YFSETQ. The DNA of the CDR3 is TGCGCCAACAGCTTAAGTCAGGGAAGGAGGAATGAGCAGTTCTTC. This translates into CANSLSQGRRNEQFF.

This chain links TRBV6-1 with TRBJ1-2, with D hard to call. Germline-derived CDR1 and CDR2 are MNHNS and SASEGT. There are 14 residues in the CDR3. The CDR3 nucleotides read TGTGTCATCAGGCCACAGATCCAAAGCTATGGCTACACCTTC. As protein: CVIRPQIQSYGYTF.

Points on this clonotype: One junction end does not reproduce the germline sequence, and a read error may be involved. This chain links TRBV4-1 with TRBJ1-2; tentatively, D is TRBD1 (5 bases). CDR3 length: 15 amino acids. Germline V gives CDR1 MGHRA, CDR2 YSYEKL. CDR3 coding DNA: TGCGCCAGCAACCAAGATGACAGCCCTAATGTTGGTTACACCTTC. Encoded protein: CASNQDDSPNVGYTF.

This clonotype came up once. The junction does not match germline at one end; this may be a read error. The J gene is TRBJ2-6, the V gene TRBV29-1, with a tentative D call TRBD1 (5 bases). CDR1 SQVTM and CDR2 ANQGSEA come from the germline V gene. This CDR3 comprises 15 residues. The CDR3 protein is CSVELANSGAIVLTF. CDR3 in DNA: TGCAGCGTCGAATTGGCAAACTCTGGGGCCATCGTCCTGACTTTC.

As DNA, the CDR3 is TGTGCCAGGAGTTTTCCGGGCCTTATTCTCACTGAAGCTTTCTTT. Translated: CARSFPGLILTEAFF. The rearrangement links TRBV5-6 to TRBJ1-1; D is ambiguous. This CDR3 has 15 amino acids. Trimming pared 8 bases from V and 4 bases from J, leaving 21 bases between. Looked up from germline, CDR1 is SGHDT and CDR2 is YYEEEE.

Comments on this clonotype: Sequence at one end of the junction differs from germline and may be a read error. The gene calls are TRBV28 and TRBJ2-2; perhaps TRBD1 as D (6 bases). Germline lookup yields CDR1 MDHEN and CDR2 SYDVKM. The CDR3 loop spans 13 amino acids. DNA for the CDR3: TGTGCCAGTGAGAAAGGGGGAGCCGGGGTGCTGTTTTTT. Translated, it gives CASEKGGAGVLFF.

This clonotype has only a few counts. The junction shows a germline mismatch at one end, possibly a read error. The chain joins TRBV6-2 or TRBV6-3 to TRBJ1-1; possible D gene TRBD1, 5 bases. CDR1 and CDR2 from the germline V gene are MNHEY and SVGEGT. The CDR3 contains 11 residues. Here the CDR3 reads CASSGGAQAFF. CDR3 DNA sequence: TGTGCAAGCAGTGGGGGAGCACAAGCTTTCTTT.

Only a few counts were recorded for this clonotype. A junction boundary mismatches the germline segment, possibly from a read error. The chain couples TRBV29-1 to TRBJ1-1, with TRBD1 matching over 8 bases. CDR1 is SQVTM and CDR2 is ANQGSEA in the germline V gene. The CDR3 has 15 residues. CDR3 in DNA: TGCAGCGGGGGACAGGAAGGCTATCAGAACACTGAAGCCCTCTTT. Its translation is CSGGQEGYQNTEALF.

About this clonotype: This could be a read error, since a much larger clone is one nucleotide away. The rearrangement links TRBV5-1 to TRBJ2-7; D remains ambiguous. Germline CDR1 and CDR2: SGHRS and YFSETQ. The CDR3 extends over 11 amino acids. V lost 1 base and J lost 2, with 1 base in between. The CDR3 reads CASSLTYEQYF. The DNA for the CDR3 is TGCGCCAGCAGCTTGACCTACGAGCAGTACTTC. The full variable domain, rest sourced from reference TRBV5-1 and TRBJ2-7, is KAGVTQTPRYLIKTRGQQVTLSCSPISGHRSVSWYQQTPGQGLQFLFEYFSETQRNKGNFPGRFSGRQFSNSRSEMNVSTLELGDSALYLCASSLTYEQYFGPGTRLTVT.

The V and J genes are TRBV6-5 and TRBJ2-1; TRBD2 agrees at 10 bases. Germline assignment: CDR1 MNHEY and CDR2 SVGAGI. The CDR3 is 15 amino acids. This CDR3 is CARSLLAGTYNEQFF. Here the CDR3 DNA reads TGTGCTAGGAGCTTACTAGCGGGGACATACAATGAGCAGTTCTTC.

Details on this clonotype: An end of the junction differs from the germline gene, which may be a read error. The chain employs TRBV5-5 and TRBJ2-1; 8 bases match TRBD2. Germline V gene lookup returns CDR1 SGHKS and CDR2 YYEKEE (reference sequence). The CDR3 extends over 16 amino acids. The CDR3, as DNA: TGTGCCAGCAGCTCCTTAGGGACTAGTGGCTGGAATGAGCAGTTTTTC. The encoded protein is CASSSLGTSGWNEQFF.

Comment on this clonotype: An end of the junction does not agree with germline; a read error may underlie this. The V gene is TRBV6-1, the J gene TRBJ2-7; a weak D match, TRBD1 (5 bases). This CDR3 contains 13 residues. Germline CDR1 and CDR2: MNHNS and SASEGT. Here the CDR3 reads CAISERQTYEQYF. The CDR3 DNA reads TGTGCGATCAGTGAAAGACAGACCTACGAACAGTACTTC.

This clonotype was counted between two and nine times. Germline is not matched at one junction end, which may reflect a read error. The V and J genes are TRBV4-2 and TRBJ2-1; 9 bases are shared with TRBD1. In germline, CDR1 is LGHNA, CDR2 YNFKEQ. The CDR3 length is 16 residues. The CDR3 DNA is TGTGCCAGTAGCCACACCGGGGGACAGGGAAACAATGAGCAGTTCTTC. Translation: CASSHTGGQGNNEQFF.

As regards this clonotype: An end of the junction differs from the germline gene, which may be a read error. The CDR3, as DNA: TGTGCCAGCAGCCCGACTATCGGGAGCAACAATGAGCAGTCCTTC. As protein: CASSPTIGSNNEQSF. V usage is TRBV11-2 and J usage is TRBJ2-1; tentatively, D is TRBD2 (6 bases). Germline CDR1 and CDR2: SGHAT and FQNNGV. This CDR3 is 15 amino acids long.

Notes on this clonotype: The conserved phenylalanine or tryptophan is not found at the CDR3 terminus, so this likely reflects a read error. This sequence joins TRBV29-1 and TRBJ1-1; D is unresolved. Germline loops: CDR1 SQVTM, CDR2 ANQGSEA. CDR3 length: 15 residues. CDR3 residues: CSIAPGWGMNIEAFY. The CDR3 DNA reads as TGCAGCATTGCCCCTGGATGGGGAATGAACATTGAAGCTTTCTAT.

A remark on this clonotype: One base away lies a much larger clone, so this may be a sequencing read error. The chain uses TRBV30 and TRBJ2-7; D may correspond to TRBD1 or TRBD2 (5 bases each). CDR3 length: 13 amino acids. V dropped 4 bases and J dropped 5 bases, with 15 bases sitting between them. Germline CDR1 is GTSNPN and CDR2 is SVGIG (reference sequence). The CDR3 bases are TGTGCCTGGACTCAGGGAGCTTATCACGAGCAGTACTTC. It codes for CAWTQGAYHEQYF.

With regard to this clonotype: One junction end does not reproduce the germline sequence, and a read error may be involved. This chain joins TRBV6-5 and TRBJ2-1; D unclear. The V gene's germline CDR1 is MNHEY and CDR2 SVGAGI. This CDR3 has 13 residues. CDR3 in amino acids: CANSYAVLNEQFF. In DNA form, the CDR3 reads TGTGCCAACAGTTACGCCGTATTAAATGAGCAGTTTTTC.